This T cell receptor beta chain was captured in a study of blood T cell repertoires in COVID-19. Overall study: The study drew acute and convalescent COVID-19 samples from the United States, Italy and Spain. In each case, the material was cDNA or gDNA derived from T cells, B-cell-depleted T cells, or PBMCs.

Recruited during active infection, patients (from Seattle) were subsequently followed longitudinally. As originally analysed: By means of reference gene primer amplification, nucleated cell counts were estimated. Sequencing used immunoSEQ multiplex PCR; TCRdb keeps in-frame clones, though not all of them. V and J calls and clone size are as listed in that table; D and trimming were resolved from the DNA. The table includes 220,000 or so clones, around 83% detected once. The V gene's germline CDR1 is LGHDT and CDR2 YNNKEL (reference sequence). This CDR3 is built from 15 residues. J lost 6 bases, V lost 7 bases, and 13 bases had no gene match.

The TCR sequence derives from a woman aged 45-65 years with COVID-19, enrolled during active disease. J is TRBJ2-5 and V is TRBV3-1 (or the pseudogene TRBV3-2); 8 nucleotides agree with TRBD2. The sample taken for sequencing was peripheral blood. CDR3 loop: CASTTGGGSSKTQYF. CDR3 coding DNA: TGTGCCAGCACCACGGGCGGGGGGTCGAGCAAGACCCAGTACTTC.